One and the same sample provided the 13 T cell receptor beta chains below, sequenced in a study of OX40 agonist ivuxolimab in advanced cancers. TCRdb's table, derived via immunoSEQ multiplex PCR, lists solely in-frame clones and lacks some. Here the sample spans some 61,000 clones, roughly 76% being singletons. Sample: CD4+ or CD8+ T cells sorted from blood, taken in a trial of the OX40 agonist ivuxolimab. The receptor set was obtained from an adult with an advanced solid tumor such as melanoma, head and neck, liver or kidney cancer.

The J gene is TRBJ2-1, the V gene TRBV28, with 7 bases matching TRBD2. The CDR3 extends over 16 amino acids. Germline-derived CDR1 and CDR2 are MDHEN and SYDVKM. Trimming took 7 bases from V and 2 from J; bases not matched to a gene: 11. The DNA of the CDR3 is TGTGCCAGCATGATGAGCGGGAAACTCACCTACAATGAGCAGTTCTTC. Its protein is CASMMSGKLTYNEQFF.

The genes are TRBV6-1 and TRBJ2-5; 7 bases align to TRBD1. The V and J ends lost 2 bases and 1 base, in that order; junction bases with no gene match: 1. Germline V gives CDR1 MNHNS, CDR2 SASEGT. CDR3 length: 14 amino acids. The CDR3 DNA reads as TGTGCCAGCAGTGAATCAGGGGGCCAAGAGACCCAGTACTTC. It codes for CASSESGGQETQYF.

V gene TRBV6-1 combines with J gene TRBJ2-7, with 12 bases that match TRBD2. Germline V gene data show CDR1 as MNHNS and CDR2 as SASEGT. J was trimmed by 1 base and V by 8 bases; bases with no gene match: 6. CDR3 length: 15 residues. The DNA of the CDR3 is TGTGCCAGCGGCCCACTAGCGGGAGGTTCCTACGAGCAGTACTTC. This translates into CASGPLAGGSYEQYF.

The chain uses TRBV9 and TRBJ2-7, with TRBD2 matching 12 bases. This CDR3 is built from 17 residues. Germline loops: CDR1 SGDLS, CDR2 YYNGEE. Trimming removed 0 bases from V and 3 bases from J; junction bases left unmatched: 7. The CDR3 DNA follows: TGTGCCAGCAGCGTAGGGTCTAGGACTAGCGGGAACTACGAGCAGTACTTC. It specifies CASSVGSRTSGNYEQYF.

V and J are TRBV6-4 and TRBJ1-5; D not certain. The germline V gene encodes CDR1 MRHNA and CDR2 SNTAGT. CDR3 length: 10 residues. Trimming took off 6 bases at V and 7 bases at J, with 4 bases between the two ends. Here the CDR3 DNA reads TGTGCCAGCAGCAGACAGCCCCAGCATTTT. Residues: CASSRQPQHF.

V is TRBV7-9 and J is TRBJ1-1; D unclear. V lost 3 bases to trimming and J lost 0 bases, with 8 bases between them. The CDR3 runs 14 residues. The germline CDR1 and CDR2 sequences are SEHNR and FQNEAQ (reference sequence). CDR3 amino acids: CASSFWNMNTEAFF. The CDR3 nucleotides read TGTGCCAGCAGCTTTTGGAATATGAACACTGAAGCTTTCTTT. Full variable domain (rest looked up from reference TRBV7-9 and TRBJ1-1): DTGVSQNPRHKITKRGQNVTFRCDPISEHNRLYWYRQTLGQGPEFLTYFQNEAQLEKSRLLSDRFSAERPKGSFSTLEIQRTEQGDSAMYLCASSFWNMNTEAFFGQGTRLTVV.

The chain couples TRBV7-9 to TRBJ2-7, with D possibly being TRBD1 (6 bases). The CDR3 runs to 13 residues. The germline V and J ends were trimmed by 0 bases and 6 bases, with 9 bases remaining between them. Germline CDR1 and CDR2: SEHNR and FQNEAQ (reference sequence). The CDR3 is CASSLADRSEQYF. DNA for the CDR3: TGTGCCAGCAGCTTAGCCGACAGGAGCGAGCAGTACTTC.

This chain connects TRBV30 to TRBJ1-1; D might be TRBD1 (5 bases). The V end lost 4 bases, the J end lost 5 bases, and 14 bases lay between the germline ends. In germline, CDR1 is GTSNPN, CDR2 SVGIG (reference sequence). CDR3 size: 13 residues. The CDR3 spells CAWNPGSRTEAFF. Written as DNA, the CDR3 is TGTGCCTGGAATCCAGGGAGTCGGACTGAAGCTTTCTTT.

V is TRBV11-2 and J is TRBJ1-4; D call uncertain. Germline V gene lookup returns CDR1 SGHAT and CDR2 FQNNGV. V was clipped by 3 bases and J by 0 bases, with 5 bases between them. The CDR3 is 14 residues long. In nucleotides, the CDR3 is TGTGCCAGCAGCTTGTTGGCAACTAATGAAAAACTGTTTTTT. The encoded protein is CASSLLATNEKLFF. Full variable domain (missing parts from reference TRBV11-2 and TRBJ1-4): EAGVAQSPRYKIIEKRQSVAFWCNPISGHATLYWYQQILGQGPKLLIQFQNNGVVDDSQLPKDRFSAERLKGVDSTLKIQPAKLEDSAVYLCASSLLATNEKLFFGSGTQLSVL.

This sequence joins TRBV19 and TRBJ2-3; 8 nucleotides line up with TRBD2. The CDR3 totals 14 residues. Germline CDR1 LNHDA, CDR2 SQIVND (reference sequence). The V and J ends lost 10 bases and 4 bases, in that order; junction bases with no gene match: 10. CDR3 amino acids: CANPGSGGADTQYF. CDR3 DNA sequence: TGTGCCAACCCTGGGAGCGGGGGTGCAGATACGCAGTATTTT.

The rearrangement uses TRBV7-9 and TRBJ2-1; 9 bases are a match to TRBD1. This CDR3 has 15 residues. Germline V gene data show CDR1 as SEHNR and CDR2 as FQNEAQ (reference sequence). The ends lost 5 bases at V and 7 bases at J; junction bases unmatched: 9. DNA for the CDR3: TGTGCCAGCAGCCTCGGACAGGGGCGGTGGAATGAGCAGTTCTTC. This translates into CASSLGQGRWNEQFF.

The J gene is TRBJ2-1, the V gene TRBV2; 10 bases are a match to TRBD2. Per the germline V gene, CDR1 is SNHLY and CDR2 is FYNNEI. V lost 6 bases and J lost 4; bases outside the gene matches: 6. This CDR3 has 15 residues. CDR3 in amino acids: CASRGGLAVYNEQFF. CDR3 DNA: TGTGCCAGCAGGGGAGGACTAGCGGTGTACAATGAGCAGTTCTTC.

The rearrangement links TRBV6-4 to TRBJ1-4, with TRBD1 matching over 9 bases. Trimming took 3 bases from V and 11 from J; bases not matched to a gene: 4. The CDR3 is 13 residues long. Germline V gene sequence: CDR1 MRHNA, CDR2 SNTAGT. The CDR3 nucleotides read TGTGCCAGCAGTGAATTGACAGGGGGTAAACTGTTTTTT. Its translation is CASSELTGGKLFF.